The TCR beta chain described here comes from a study of monozygotic twins with inflammatory bowel disease (dated by TCRdb to 2018 to 2020). Concerning the study at large: The complete study included approximately 28 monozygotic twin pairs: 19 IBD-discordant Danish pairs and nine German pairs, of which four were IBD-concordant and five were IBD-discordant. The search for disease-associated traits relied mainly on comparing IBD patients with their genetically identical healthy co-twins within discordant pairs. Each individual had, on average, about 151 000 unique TCRalpha sequences and 181 000 unique TCRbeta sequences available for analysis.

The germline V gene (reference sequence) gives CDR1 as DFQATT and CDR2 as SNEGSKA. Taken from cysteine to phenylalanine, the CDR3 has 16 residues. This entry has no DNA. From each donor, an approximately 2.5 ml peripheral blood sample was collected into PAXgene tubes and kept at -80 degrees C. Total RNA was isolated from whole blood with the PAXgene blood miRNA kit on an automated QIAcube, without T cell sorting. Peripheral blood from monozygotic twin pairs concordant or discordant for inflammatory bowel disease was subjected to deep TCRalpha and TCRbeta repertoire profiling with unique molecular barcoding. Smoking habits were recorded for all twin pairs, and each individual was classified as a current, former or never smoker. Study-wide conclusions, independent of this receptor: Repertoire similarity did not differ between concordant and discordant twins, possibly due to limited statistical power. The analysis was unable to tell different T cell subtypes apart. TCRbeta repertoire diversity, by inverse Simpson index, was decreased in IBD patients compared with their healthy co-twins. The results gave no support for a single strong signal or clonotype linked to IBD. Compared with healthy twins, IBD patients shared fewer clonotypes with other individuals, and the difference was most pronounced in patients with signs of disease activity. Because patients received different immunosuppressive treatments, the repertoires may have picked up extra background noise and variability between individuals.

Points on this clonotype: What antigen it recognizes has not been identified.

To prepare the library, 5' RACE was applied. For each TCR library, approximately 3.5 ug of total RNA was used. For each sample, cDNA synthesis with SMARTScribe reverse transcriptase was split into eight separate reactions. Unique molecular identifiers containing a 6-nucleotide sample barcode were introduced through template switching during cDNA synthesis. Two nested PCRs of approximately 16 and 10 cycles amplified the TCRalpha and TCRbeta cDNA, and bead purification followed each PCR. Before amplification, the cDNA was both treated with uracil DNA-glycosylase and purified with the QIAquick PCR purification kit. The second PCR was the step at which Illumina TruSeq-compatible adapters and sample-specific barcodes were added. Library quality and concentration were checked on TapeStation and Qubit, and libraries were pooled at approximately 5 ng each. The pooled libraries were sequenced with 2 x 100 bp reads and custom sequencing primers on an Illumina HiSeq2500 single-index Rapid Run. Per the original workflow: MiGEC version 1.2.6 was used for UMI-based consensus assembly, which corrected PCR and sequencing errors. MiXCR version 2.1.1 was used to carry out V(D)J alignment, clonotype assembly and CDR3 extraction. Gene usage, clonotype sharing and MAIT/NKT TCR abundance were normalised by analysing the top 1000, 10 000 and 20 000 clonotypes per sample. Diversity was computed as the inverse Simpson index with the vegan R package after downsampling to 27 000 UMIs. Statistical testing used paired Mann-Whitney U tests on the discordant twin pairs and applied Benjamini-Hochberg correction for multiple testing. After TCRdb reprocessed the reads, each CDR3 protein sequence was kept as one row, without DNA. The V and J calls and clone size come from TCRdb's table, not from the authors' own analysis. The sample's table covers approximately 210,000 distinct CDR3 sequences. Roughly 7.7% of the sample belongs to the ten largest clones.

This receptor was obtained from a human donor with ulcerative colitis or Crohn's disease, or a healthy co-twin of an affected twin (not recorded which). Sequenced sample: blood. In this chain, TRBV20-1 is recombined with TRBJ2-3; TCRdb calls TRBD2, which cannot be checked without DNA. This receptor has the CDR3 CSASGGTSRSTDTQYF.